This is a list of T cell receptor beta chains from one sample in a study of T cell repertoires in cytomegalovirus infection. Using its own MiXCR run on the reads, TCRdb lists one record per CDR3 protein. Among 750,000 to 950,000 distinct CDR3 sequences listed, 25% to 30% were seen once. No antigen has been identified for these receptors. The sequencing used cultured CD8+ T cells from PBMCs, collected from culture after CMV antigen stimulation. The receptors were gathered from a human donor in good health (CMV status not recorded). Some clones in this sample may be carry-over from other donors' samples. The CDR3 runs from the conserved cysteine through the conserved F or W. A D gene is named only where the DNA matches it firmly. Size tells how often a clone was seen (once, few, many) or the class of an expanded clone, and some rows leave it out.

V gene	D gene	J gene	clone size	CDR3 DNA	CDR3 protein
TRBV19	TRBD1	TRBJ1-1	few	TGTGCCAGCCAAGGGCGTCCAGGTGGCGACAGGGTGTATATAGAAGCTTTCTTT	CASQGRPGGDRVYIEAFF
TRBV7-9	-	TRBJ1-4	-	TGTGCCAGCAGCACGAGATCGGACATCAATGAAAAACTGTTTTTT	CASSTRSDINEKLFF
TRBV7-9	-	TRBJ1-1	few	TGTGCCAGCAGCAAACGTCCTGAAGCTTTCTTT	CASSKRPEAFF
TRBV6-5	-	TRBJ1-1	-	TGTGCCAGCAGTTACTCACCGACTGAAGCTTTCTTT	CASSYSPTEAFF
TRBV19	-	TRBJ2-7	many	TGTGCCAGCAGCCTTACAGGGAGCTCCTACGAGCAGTACTTC	CASSLTGSSYEQYF
TRBV6-4	-	TRBJ2-1	once	TGTGCCAGCAGGGCATATTTAGGACAGTACAATGAGCAGTTCTTC	CASRAYLGQYNEQFF
TRBV7-8	-	TRBJ2-2	few	TGTGCCAGCAGCTTAGGGGGGATGTGGAGCACCGGGGAGCTGTTTTTT	CASSLGGMWSTGELFF
TRBV13	TRBD2	TRBJ2-7	few	TGTGCCAGCAGCCAAGGTAGCGGGGGGGCCTACGAGCAGTACTTC	CASSQGSGGAYEQYF
TRBV5-4	-	TRBJ2-1	few	TGTGCCAGCAGCCGTTTGACTAGGGGGGGTTACAATGAGCAGTTCTTC	CASSRLTRGGYNEQFF
TRBV7-2	-	TRBJ1-1	many	TGTGCCAGCAGCTGGACGACGGGGAACACTGAAGCTTTCTTT	CASSWTTGNTEAFF
TRBV19	TRBD1	TRBJ1-1	few	TGTGCCAGTAGTGTCCAGGACAGGGTGGATTTGGACACTGAAGCTTTCTTT	CASSVQDRVDLDTEAFF
TRBV25-1	-	TRBJ2-3	-	TGTGCCAGCAGTGAATATCCAGGGAAGGGCCCAGATACGCAGTATTTT	CASSEYPGKGPDTQYF
TRBV7-9	TRBD2	TRBJ2-1	-	TGTGCCAGCAGTTATCCGGGACTAGCGAATGAGCAGTTCTTC	CASSYPGLANEQFF
TRBV6-1	-	TRBJ1-2	few	TGTGCCAGCAGTGACCGACCTAGCCTCTATGGCTACACCTTC	CASSDRPSLYGYTF
TRBV19	-	TRBJ2-3	-	TGTGCCAGTAGTATAGATAGGGCGGTGAGGGATACGCAGTATTTT	CASSIDRAVRDTQYF
TRBV7-6	-	TRBJ1-5	-	TGTGCCAGCAGCTTAGAATCGGCACCTACCCGTCGGCCCCAGCATTTT	CASSLESAPTRRPQHF
TRBV27	TRBD1	TRBJ2-1	few	TGTGCCAGCAGTTCTCTCAGGGGGCTATCCTACAATGAGCAGTTCTTC	CASSSLRGLSYNEQFF
TRBV28	-	TRBJ1-1	-	TGTGCCAGCCTTGGGATAGGGATATCCACTGAAGCTTTCTTT	CASLGIGISTEAFF
TRBV6-1	-	TRBJ1-1	many	TGTGCCAGCAGTGAAGAAGTCGGGGGGGGATGGACTGAAGCTTTCTTT	CASSEEVGGGWTEAFF
TRBV4-1	-	TRBJ2-1	few	TGCGCCAGCAGCCAAGGGGTAATGGGGCAGTTCTTC	CASSQGVMGQFF
TRBV7-3	-	TRBJ2-1	-	TGTGCCAGCAGCTTAAGTGGGGGCCACTCCAATGAGCAGTTCTTC	CASSLSGGHSNEQFF
TRBV27	-	TRBJ1-4	-	TGTGCCAGCAGACCCCTGGGAGGGGAGTCTGAGGGACTGTTTTTT	CASRPLGGESEGLFF
TRBV4-3	-	TRBJ2-1	-	TGCGCCAGCAGCCAAGGGTCTGCGGTTCCCGACAATGAGCAGTTCTTC	CASSQGSAVPDNEQFF
TRBV19	-	TRBJ1-2	many	TGTGCCAGTAGCGACTATGGCTACACCTTC	CASSDYGYTF
TRBV10-2	TRBD2	TRBJ2-7	few	TGCGCCAGTCGACTAGCGGGGGACTACGAGCAGTACTTC	CASRLAGDYEQYF
TRBV2	-	TRBJ1-1	many	TGTGCCAGCAGTTTTGACGGCAGGGACACTGAAGCTTTCTTT	CASSFDGRDTEAFF
TRBV4-1	-	TRBJ1-1	-	TGCGCCAGCAGCTCCAGGGTTAGCACTGAAGCTTTCTTT	CASSSRVSTEAFF
TRBV2	-	TRBJ2-3	-	TGTGCCAACAGTCCACCCCCGGGCGGCCCGGGGGATACGCAGTATTTT	CANSPPPGGPGDTQYF
TRBV27	-	TRBJ1-1	few	TGTGCCAGCAGTCTCCGTCCGGGGTACACTGAAGCTTTCTTT	CASSLRPGYTEAFF